The 32 T cell receptor beta chains presented below share a single source sample, sequenced in a study of CD8+ T cells in alopecia areata. RNA was extracted and reverse transcribed into cDNA as the sequencing template. The data were produced by immunoSEQ multiplex PCR, yet TCRdb's version contains in-frame clones alone and is incomplete. The repertoire includes some 42,000 clones, roughly 89% of them detected once, and 18% sits in the top ten. Indicated treatment: oral pan-JAK inhibitor, 5-10 mg twice daily. The specimen comprised CD8+ T cells sorted from blood, sampled at week 24, from a patient treated with tofacitinib. The receptors here all came from a human donor with alopecia areata.

The chain employs TRBV28 and TRBJ2-5; D perhaps matches TRBD1 (5 bases). V was cut by 2 bases and J by 0 bases, with 7 bases left in between. The CDR3 loop spans 14 amino acids. The germline gives CDR1 MDHEN, CDR2 SYDVKM. As DNA, the CDR3 is TGTGCCAGCAGTTTAGTAGGGGACCAAGAGACCCAGTACTTC. As protein: CASSLVGDQETQYF.

The rearrangement links TRBV7-6 to TRBJ2-7, with TRBD1 matching 8 bases. The CDR3 covers 14 residues. V dropped 1 base and J dropped 7; count of bases not matched to a gene: 6. Per the germline V gene, CDR1 is SGHVS and CDR2 is FNYEAQ. The CDR3 loop is CASSLGTGPREQYF. DNA of the CDR3: TGTGCCAGCAGCTTAGGGACAGGGCCCCGGGAGCAGTACTTC.

This rearrangement joins TRBV12-5 to TRBJ2-1; 8 nucleotides match TRBD1. The CDR3 sequence is 18 residues long. Germline trimming cut 1 base from V and 6 bases from J; bases unmatched to any gene: 14. Germline CDR1 LGHNT, CDR2 FRNRAP. The CDR3 reads CASGLDVPGGVYGNEQFF. CDR3 sequence (DNA): TGTGCTAGTGGTTTGGACGTCCCAGGGGGCGTATATGGCAATGAGCAGTTCTTC.

This chain joins TRBV5-6 and TRBJ2-6, with 7 bases fitting TRBD1. V trimming: 0 bases; J trimming: 6 bases; junction bases outside the gene matches: 6. This CDR3 spans 16 amino acids. CDR1 and CDR2 (germline): SGHDT, YYEEEE. The CDR3 region is CASSLVQGPKANVLTF. For the CDR3, the DNA is TGTGCCAGCAGCTTGGTACAGGGGCCGAAGGCCAACGTCCTGACTTTC.

The rearrangement links TRBV25-1 to TRBJ2-5, with 8 positions matching TRBD1. The J call may be mistaken, given a closer DNA end match to TRBJ2-7. The CDR3 is made up of 16 amino acids. Germline CDR1 reads MGHDK; CDR2 reads SYGVNS. The chain's CDR3 is CASSGWTGQSSYEQYF. The CDR3 DNA follows: TGTGCCAGCAGTGGTTGGACAGGGCAGAGCTCCTACGAGCAGTACTTC.

This clone occurred once. The chain is built from TRBV27 and TRBJ2-3; TRBD2 might be the D (5 bases). The CDR3 runs 16 residues. Germline CDR1 MNHEY, CDR2 SMNVEV (reference sequence). Trimming removed 2 bases at V and 3 bases at J, with 15 bases between. As DNA, the CDR3 is TGTGCCAGCAGTTTAGTCGTGGGGAGATCGACAGATACGCAGTATTTT. Translating gives CASSLVVGRSTDTQYF.

The rearrangement links TRBV28 to TRBJ2-3, with a weak D call TRBD2 (7 bases). Per the germline V gene, CDR1 is MDHEN and CDR2 is SYDVKM. The CDR3 has 15 residues. The ends were cut back, 6 bases at V and 2 bases at J, with 15 bases in the middle. The CDR3 sequence is CASSHLRGATDTQYF. The CDR3 DNA reads TGTGCCAGCAGCCACCTTCGGGGGGCCACAGATACGCAGTATTTT.

This rearrangement joins TRBV28 to TRBJ2-7, with TRBD1 identical over 8 bases. The CDR3 is 13 amino acids. The germline V gene encodes CDR1 MDHEN and CDR2 SYDVKM. V was clipped by 5 bases and J by 2 bases; unmatched bases: 2. CDR3 protein: CASSDRGAYEQYF. CDR3 bases: TGTGCCAGCAGTGACAGGGGAGCCTACGAGCAGTACTTC.

This clone was counted once. V is TRBV28 and J is TRBJ2-5; weak D call: TRBD2 (6 bases). The length of the CDR3 is 17 residues. Trimming removed 5 bases at V and 2 bases at J, with 21 bases between. Per the germline V gene, CDR1 is MDHEN and CDR2 is SYDVKM. CDR3 amino acids: CASSPLESGLLQETQYF. The CDR3 nucleotides are TGTGCCAGCAGTCCGCTTGAATCGGGACTTCTGCAAGAGACCCAGTACTTC. The complete variable domain, with remaining parts taken from reference TRBV28 and TRBJ2-5, reads DVKVTQSSRYLVKRTGEKVFLECVQDMDHENMFWYRQDPGLGLRLIYFSYDVKMKEKGDIPEGYSVSREKKERFSLILESASTNQTSMYLCASSPLESGLLQETQYFGPGTRLLVL.

This clone was observed a single time. This chain connects TRBV6-6 to TRBJ2-2; D unclear. Trimming pared 4 bases from V and 6 bases from J, leaving 3 bases between. The CDR3 is 11 residues long. Looked up from germline, CDR1 is MNHNY and CDR2 is SVGAGI (reference sequence). CDR3 amino acids: CASSFPGELFF. The CDR3 DNA reads as TGTGCCAGCAGTTTCCCCGGGGAGCTGTTTTTT.

The V and J genes are TRBV27 and TRBJ1-2; D remains ambiguous. Germline V CDR1 and CDR2: MNHEY, SMNVEV (reference sequence). Trimming left V 2 bases short and J 2 bases short, with 12 bases between. CDR3 length equals 15 residues. CDR3 sequence reads: CASSLRGGSNYGYTF. The DNA for the CDR3 is TGTGCCAGCAGTTTAAGAGGAGGCTCAAACTATGGCTACACCTTC.

The chain joins TRBV13 to TRBJ2-7, with TRBD1 as a possible D gene (7 bases). CDR3 length: 17 residues. Germline loops: CDR1 PRHDT, CDR2 FYEKMQ (reference sequence). Trimming took 7 bases from V and 0 from J, leaving 22 bases between them. In DNA form, the CDR3 reads TGTGCCAGCAACCTCCAGGGGGGACAAGGCCTCTCCTACGAGCAGTACTTC. Residues: CASNLQGGQGLSYEQYF. The complete variable domain, with remaining parts taken from reference TRBV13 and TRBJ2-7, reads AAGVIQSPRHLIKEKRETATLKCYPIPRHDTVYWYQQGPGQDPQFLISFYEKMQSDKGSIPDRFSAQQFSDYHSELNMSSLELGDSALYFCASNLQGGQGLSYEQYFGPGTRLTVT.

A few counts support this clone. The V call is TRBV4-1, the J call TRBJ2-7; no clear D. The CDR3 spans 10 residues. With 5 bases removed from V and 5 bases from J, the gap between germline ends came to 4 bases. CDR1 and CDR2 from the germline V gene are MGHRA and YSYEKL. CDR3: CASSGNEQYF. CDR3 in DNA: TGCGCCAGCAGCGGTAACGAGCAGTACTTC.

The chain recombines TRBV7-9 with TRBJ2-5; tentatively, D is TRBD1 or TRBD2 (5 bases each). From germline, CDR1 is SEHNR and CDR2 FQNEAQ (reference sequence). The ends were cut back, 0 bases at V and 5 bases at J, with 10 bases in the middle. This CDR3 is 14 amino acids long. CDR3 DNA sequence: TGTGCCAGCAGCTTAGCGAGGGGTCATGAGACCCAGTACTTC. Translating it yields CASSLARGHETQYF.

This clone showed up just a few times. V gene TRBV5-4 combines with J gene TRBJ1-1, with TRBD1 identical over 7 bases. The CDR3 loop spans 15 amino acids. The germline V gene encodes CDR1 SGHNT and CDR2 YYREEE (reference sequence). J was trimmed by 7 bases and V by 4 bases; bases with no gene match: 13. The CDR3 here is CASSPRGGGQIEAFF. The CDR3, as DNA: TGTGCCAGCAGCCCCCGAGGGGGGGGACAGATTGAAGCTTTCTTT.

This CDR3 reads CAISESDGGRYEQYF. In DNA, the CDR3 is TGTGCCATCAGTGAGTCGGACGGAGGAAGGTACGAGCAGTACTTC. The chain links TRBV10-3 to TRBJ2-7, with D possibly TRBD2 on 5 matching bases. The CDR3 runs to 15 residues. The germline gives CDR1 ENHRY, CDR2 SYGVKD. V was clipped by 0 bases and J by 4 bases, with 13 bases between them.

The J gene is TRBJ2-3, the V gene TRBV29-1; 9 bases fit TRBD2. Germline V CDR1 and CDR2: SQVTM, ANQGSEA. The V gene end was trimmed by 0 bases and the J gene end by 3 bases; junction bases not matched to a gene: 10. The CDR3 covers 17 residues. CDR3 nucleotide sequence: TGCAGCGTTGAAGATCAAGGCGGGACTAGCTTAACAGATACGCAGTATTTT. Translation: CSVEDQGGTSLTDTQYF.

This clone occurred a few times. J is TRBJ2-1 and V is TRBV29-1; D tentatively fits TRBD1 or TRBD2 (6 bases each). Looked up from germline, CDR1 is SQVTM and CDR2 is ANQGSEA. The CDR3 spans 14 residues. V gave up 6 bases and J gave up 7 bases, with 19 bases separating them. CDR3 in amino acids: CSVPPGGYENEQFF. The CDR3, as DNA: TGCAGCGTCCCCCCCGGGGGCTATGAAAATGAGCAGTTCTTC.

The rearrangement uses TRBV28 and TRBJ2-5; 8 bases are a match to TRBD1. The CDR3 runs 15 residues. Germline V gene sequence: CDR1 MDHEN, CDR2 SYDVKM. V lost 3 bases to trimming and J lost 1 base; unmatched junction nucleotides: 4. CDR3 in amino acids: CASSFGQGPQETQYF. The CDR3 region has the DNA TGTGCCAGCAGTTTTGGACAGGGACCCCAAGAGACCCAGTACTTC.

J is TRBJ2-7 and V is TRBV19, with D hard to call. The CDR3 sequence is 11 residues long. The germline V gene encodes CDR1 LNHDA and CDR2 SQIVND (reference sequence). V was pared by 8 bases and J by 7 bases, with 12 bases between. CDR3 DNA: TGTGCCAGTGGCGTCTCCCGTGAGCAGTACTTC. Encoded protein: CASGVSREQYF.

The V gene is TRBV11-1, the J gene TRBJ2-7, with a weak D call TRBD2 (5 bases). The germline V gene encodes CDR1 SGHAT and CDR2 FQDESV (reference sequence). Deletions cut 1 base from V and 12 bases from J, with 19 bases between. CDR3 length equals 14 residues. CDR3: CASSLGIASHGAYF. For the CDR3, the DNA is TGTGCCAGCAGCTTAGGAATAGCTAGCCACGGTGCGTACTTC.

The chain couples TRBV28 to TRBJ2-3; 10 bases agree with TRBD2. V dropped 5 bases and J dropped 6; count of bases not matched to a gene: 8. CDR3 length: 15 residues. The germline gives CDR1 MDHEN, CDR2 SYDVKM. CDR3: CASSLSGTSVDTQYF. Written as DNA, the CDR3 is TGTGCCAGCAGTCTCTCCGGGACTAGCGTGGATACGCAGTATTTT.

The genes are TRBV7-9 and TRBJ2-7, with D possibly matching TRBD1 (5 bases). Trimming removed 4 bases at V and 5 bases at J, with 12 bases between. Germline assignment: CDR1 SEHNR and CDR2 FQNEAQ (reference sequence). This CDR3 is 13 amino acids long. CDR3 nucleotides: TGTGCCAGCAGCTCCCGGCAGGGCCACGAGCAGTACTTC. Its translation: CASSSRQGHEQYF. Together with reference TRBV7-9 and TRBJ2-7, the CDR3 gives the full variable domain: DTGVSQNPRHKITKRGQNVTFRCDPISEHNRLYWYRQTLGQGPEFLTYFQNEAQLEKSRLLSDRFSAERPKGSFSTLEIQRTEQGDSAMYLCASSSRQGHEQYFGPGTRLTVT.

This clone was observed a handful of times. The chain links TRBV29-1 to TRBJ2-7; D tentatively reads TRBD1 or TRBD2 (5 bases each). V was cut by 6 bases and J by 7 bases, with 19 bases left in between. This CDR3 comprises 13 residues. CDR1 is SQVTM, CDR2 ANQGSEA, per germline. The CDR3 protein is CSVSNRDPGEQYF. DNA of the CDR3: TGCAGCGTCTCGAACCGGGACCCAGGGGAGCAGTACTTC.

The chain uses TRBV30 and TRBJ2-5; a weak D match, TRBD1 (6 bases). Trimming took off 5 bases at V and 1 base at J, with 11 bases between the two ends. The V gene's germline CDR1 is GTSNPN and CDR2 SVGIG (reference sequence). The CDR3 totals 13 residues. Here the CDR3 DNA reads TGTGCCTGGGAGGGGGACGGCCAAGAGACCCAGTACTTC. This translates into CAWEGDGQETQYF.

The chain employs TRBV13 and TRBJ2-7; D gene unclear. The V end lost 3 bases, the J end lost 5 bases, and 14 bases lay between the germline ends. The CDR3 has 14 amino acids. In germline, CDR1 is PRHDT, CDR2 FYEKMQ (reference sequence). The CDR3 region is CASSFPSAGNEQYF. CDR3 nucleotide sequence: TGTGCCAGCAGCTTCCCCAGCGCTGGGAACGAGCAGTACTTC.

The chain carries TRBV27 and TRBJ2-5; 8 nucleotides align to TRBD1. The J call may not be correct, given that the DNA end is closer to TRBJ2-7. Looked up from germline, CDR1 is MNHEY and CDR2 is SMNVEV (reference sequence). This CDR3 is built from 14 residues. This chain's CDR3 is CASSSRDRLNEQYF. The CDR3 DNA reads TGTGCCAGCAGTTCCCGGGACAGGTTGAACGAGCAGTACTTC.

CDR3 DNA sequence: TGCAGCGTTCTTTGGGGGAATGAGCAGTTCTTC. It translates to CSVLWGNEQFF. J is TRBJ2-1 and V is TRBV29-1, with D perhaps matching TRBD1 or TRBD2 (5 bases each). Looked up from germline, CDR1 is SQVTM and CDR2 is ANQGSEA. The CDR3 loop spans 11 amino acids. Trimming pared 5 bases from V and 7 bases from J, leaving 9 bases between.

The chain uses TRBV4-1 and TRBJ2-3; 11 positions match TRBD1. Germline trimming cut 4 bases from V and 6 bases from J; bases unmatched to any gene: 9. The CDR3 is made up of 16 amino acids. Germline V gene data show CDR1 as MGHRA and CDR2 as YSYEKL. The CDR3 here is CASSPWDRGGEDTQYF. The CDR3 coding sequence is TGCGCCAGCAGCCCCTGGGACAGGGGGGGTGAGGATACGCAGTATTTT.

About this clone itself: This sample includes further DNA sequences coding for the same CDR3. The chain couples TRBV27 to TRBJ2-7; 9 positions agree with TRBD1. The germline V gene has CDR1 MNHEY and CDR2 SMNVEV (reference sequence). The length of the CDR3 is 13 residues. Trimming at V came to 5 bases and at J to 4 bases, leaving 3 bases not matched to a gene. CDR3 sequence: CASSPGTGYEQYF. Here the CDR3 DNA reads TGTGCCAGCAGTCCGGGGACAGGGTACGAGCAGTACTTC.

This clone was counted a single time. The J gene is TRBJ2-7, the V gene TRBV15; 10 bases match TRBD1. CDR3 length equals 13 residues. The V gene's germline CDR1 is LNHNV and CDR2 YYDKDF (reference sequence). V trimming: 9 bases; J trimming: 2 bases; junction bases outside the gene matches: 4. The CDR3 bases are TGTGCCACGGGACAGGGGTTAACCTACGAGCAGTACTTC. The encoded protein is CATGQGLTYEQYF.

The chain couples TRBV7-2 to TRBJ2-3; D is undetermined. The V and J ends lost 5 bases and 0 bases respectively, with 3 bases between them. Germline values: CDR1 SGHTA, CDR2 FQGNSA. The CDR3 is made up of 12 amino acids. The CDR3 here is CASSPSTDTQYF. DNA for the CDR3: TGTGCCAGCAGCCCGAGCACAGATACGCAGTATTTT.